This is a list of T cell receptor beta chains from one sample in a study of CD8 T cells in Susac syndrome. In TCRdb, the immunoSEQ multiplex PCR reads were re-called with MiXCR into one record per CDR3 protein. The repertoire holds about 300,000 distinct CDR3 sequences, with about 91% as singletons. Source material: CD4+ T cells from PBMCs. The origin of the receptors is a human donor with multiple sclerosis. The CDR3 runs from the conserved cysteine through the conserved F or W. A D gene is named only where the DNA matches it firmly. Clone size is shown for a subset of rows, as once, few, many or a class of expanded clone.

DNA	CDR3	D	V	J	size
TGTGCCAGCAGGGCTAGCGGGACCAGCTACGAGCAGTACTTC	CASRASGTSYEQYF	TRBD2	TRBV14	TRBJ2-7	NA
TGTGCCAGCAGTTTCACAGTACAATCCTATGGCTACACCTTC	CASSFTVQSYGYTF	NA	TRBV27	TRBJ1-2	NA
TGTGCCAGTAGTATATTGGAGGGGAGAGGTGAAGCTTTCTTT	CASSILEGRGEAFF	NA	TRBV19	TRBJ1-1	NA
TGTGCCACCAGCAGCCCCGAGAGGCGCCTTGGGGAAGAGACCCAGTACTTC	CATSSPERRLGEETQYF	NA	TRBV15	TRBJ2-5	NA
TGTGCCAGCAGCCCCTTTGGGAGGGAGCAGTACTTC	CASSPFGREQYF	NA	TRBV11-2	TRBJ2-7	NA
TGTGCCAGCACCCAAACACCCAACACTGAAGCTTTCTTT	CASTQTPNTEAFF	NA	TRBV7-9	TRBJ1-1	NA
TGTGCCAGCAGCCGCAGAACCGGACTAGCGGGGCGCTCCTACAATGAGCAGTTCTTC	CASSRRTGLAGRSYNEQFF	TRBD2	TRBV6-1	TRBJ2-1	once
TGTGCCAGCAGTAGAGGCCTACTAGCGGGTTACAATGAGCAGTTCTTC	CASSRGLLAGYNEQFF	TRBD2	TRBV6-2/TRBV6-3	TRBJ2-1	NA
TGTGCCAGCTCACCGGCTAGCCACGAGCAGTACTTC	CASSPASHEQYF	NA	TRBV18	TRBJ2-7	NA
TGCAGCGTTGTAACCCTCGGGACCTTC	CSVVTLGTF	NA	TRBV29-1	TRBJ1-2	NA
TGTGCCTGGAGTGTCGGGCGGACGAACACTGAAGCTTTCTTT	CAWSVGRTNTEAFF	NA	TRBV30	TRBJ1-1	once
TGTGCCAGCAGAAGCAATACAGGGGGCGGATATCAGCCCCAGCATTTT	CASRSNTGGGYQPQHF	TRBD1	TRBV27	TRBJ1-5	NA
TGTGCCAGCAGCCAAGAGCCGGGCCCCTACGAGCAGTACTTC	CASSQEPGPYEQYF	NA	TRBV3-1	TRBJ2-7	NA
TGTGCCAGCAGCTTAGTCCTTTTGGGACAGGGAGACGAGCAGTACTTC	CASSLVLLGQGDEQYF	TRBD1	TRBV7-9	TRBJ2-7	once
TGTGCCAGCAGCTTAACCGCCGGATTCCAAGAGACCCAGTACTTC	CASSLTAGFQETQYF	NA	TRBV7-9	TRBJ2-5	NA
TGTGCCAGCAGCCGAAAGACTAGCGGGAGGGCGGGCACCGGGGAGCTGTTTTTT	CASSRKTSGRAGTGELFF	TRBD2	TRBV4-2	TRBJ2-2	NA
TGTGCCAGTAGTGCCACGACAGAGACCCAGTACTTC	CASSATTETQYF	NA	TRBV19	TRBJ2-5	NA
TGCGCCAGCACCCTTGGTGAGGGACGTCACTATGGCTACACCTTC	CASTLGEGRHYGYTF	NA	TRBV5-1	TRBJ1-2	NA
TGTGCCAGCAGTTCCTCGCGGGGGGGGTACAATGAGCAGTTCTTC	CASSSSRGGYNEQFF	TRBD2	TRBV12-3/TRBV12-4	TRBJ2-1	NA
TGTGCCAGCAGCTTTGCGGGAGGACCCCCCAGAGATACGCAGTATTTT	CASSFAGGPPRDTQYF	TRBD2	TRBV7-2	TRBJ2-3	NA
TGTGCCAGCAGCCTCCCCAGGCAGCCGGCCTATGGCTACACCTTC	CASSLPRQPAYGYTF	NA	TRBV4-2	TRBJ1-2	NA
TGCAGTGCTAGATTCGCCGGGACACCGAATTCACCCCTCCACTTT	CSARFAGTPNSPLHF	NA	TRBV20-1	TRBJ1-6	once
TGTGCCAGCAGCGGGTGGACCATTTTGAACACTGAAGCTTTCTTT	CASSGWTILNTEAFF	NA	TRBV7-8	TRBJ1-1	NA
TGCGCCAGCAGCTCCCCCCTGGCGGGACAGGGCTATGGCTACACCTTC	CASSSPLAGQGYGYTF	TRBD1	TRBV4-1	TRBJ1-2	NA
TGTGCCAGCAGCCAGGGAGCCCTTGGGACCCAGTACTTC	CASSQGALGTQYF	NA	TRBV7-9	TRBJ2-5	NA
TGTGCCAGCACCCCCCGCGGGGCCCCAGAGACCCAGTACTTC	CASTPRGAPETQYF	NA	TRBV11-3	TRBJ2-5	NA
TGTGCCAGCAGGTCGACAGGGGGTAATGAAAAACTGTTTTTT	CASRSTGGNEKLFF	TRBD1	TRBV27	TRBJ1-4	NA
TGTGCCAGCAGCTTATACGCTGAGTATGGCTACACCTTC	CASSLYAEYGYTF	NA	TRBV11-3	TRBJ1-2	once
TGTGCCTGCCGGGACAGCGGATCGAGAAACACCATATATTTT	CACRDSGSRNTIYF	TRBD1	TRBV2	TRBJ1-3	NA